This paragraph reports one TCR beta chain. Its antigen target is currently unknown. Base qualities were left out, and no much larger clone turns up one base away. The library was produced with the immunoSEQ multiplex PCR assay. Entries here come from immuneACCESS through TCRdb and include only in-frame sequences with V and J called. Some clones fail to appear in such tables; in the studies checked, an unresolved V gene covers under half of the shortfall, and the cause of the remainder is unknown. In all, the sample holds about 80,000 clones, and about 95% of those were seen once. The top ten constitute 2% to 3% of the sample. These data originate in a study of T cell changes during pregnancy in multiple sclerosis (dated by TCRdb to the late 2010s). Describing the broader study: The study looked at changes in the T cell repertoire across pregnancy in women with multiple sclerosis.

Looking up the germline V gene yields CDR1 SGHRS and CDR2 YFSETQ. Unmatched junction bases come to 16, with V trimmed by 6 bases and J by 6 bases. The CDR3 starts with the cysteine, ends with the phenylalanine, and has 16 residues. Only the CDR3 DNA stays, 48 bases, in frame from base 1. This receptor was taken from a female donor with multiple sclerosis, enrolled in a pregnancy study. The sample consisted of peripheral blood, taken in the third trimester of pregnancy. The V and J genes are TRBV5-1 and TRBJ2-7, and 9 junctional nucleotides match TRBD1. At the DNA level, the sequence is TGCGCCAGCACCTTTCTACCGGGACAGGGAAAGGGCGAGCAGTACTTC. This gives the protein CASTFLPGQGKGEQYF. With the rest looked up from the reference TRBV5-1 and TRBJ2-7 genes rather than sequenced, the full variable domain is KAGVTQTPRYLIKTRGQQVTLSCSPISGHRSVSWYQQTPGQGLQFLFEYFSETQRNKGNFPGRFSGRQFSNSRSEMNVSTLELGDSALYLCASTFLPGQGKGEQYFGPGTRLTVT.